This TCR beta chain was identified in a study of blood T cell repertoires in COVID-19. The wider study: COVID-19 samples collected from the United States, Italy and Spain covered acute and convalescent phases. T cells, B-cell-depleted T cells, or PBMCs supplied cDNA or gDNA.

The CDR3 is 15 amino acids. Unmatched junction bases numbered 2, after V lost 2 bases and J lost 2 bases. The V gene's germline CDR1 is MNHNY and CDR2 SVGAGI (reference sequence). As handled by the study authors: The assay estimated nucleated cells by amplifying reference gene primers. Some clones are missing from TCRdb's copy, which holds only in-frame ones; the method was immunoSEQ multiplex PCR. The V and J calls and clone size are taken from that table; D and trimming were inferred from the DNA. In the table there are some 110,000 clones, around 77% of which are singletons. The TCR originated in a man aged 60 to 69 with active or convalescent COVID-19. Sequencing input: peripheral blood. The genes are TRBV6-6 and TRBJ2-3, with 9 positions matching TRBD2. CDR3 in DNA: TGTGCCAGCAGTTACCCTAGCGGGAACACAGATACGCAGTATTTT. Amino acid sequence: CASSYPSGNTDTQYF.